This paragraph covers one T cell receptor beta chain sequence. Its antigen remains unknown. This sample is part of a study of vaccination effects on CD4 cells after COVID-19. Germline V gene lookup returns CDR1 SGHRS and CDR2 YFSETQ. After removal of 0 bases from V and 2 bases from J, the junction contained 4 bases not matched to a gene. The CDR3 length is 16 residues. With roughly 9 days of culture completed, CD4+ T cells were isolated. Vaccinated recipients, who were negative for nucleocapsid antibodies, had no history of SARS-CoV-2 infection. The authors exchanged half the medium for IL-2 medium on days 3 and 7. Here immunoSEQ multiplex PCR was the method, and the copy in TCRdb shows in-frame clones only, minus some. This sample carries 45,000 to 75,000 clones, around three quarters of them seen once, and the ten largest clones take approximately 3%.

This chain links TRBV5-1 with TRBJ1-4, with TRBD1 matching 7 bases. The sequence derives from a human donor who received a COVID-19 vaccine. Sequences were derived from CD4+ T cells from PBMCs cultured without peptide, sampled before COVID-19 vaccination. The CDR3 bases are TGCGCCAGCAGCTTGGGACAGGGCGTCACTAATGAAAAACTGTTTTTT. It codes for CASSLGQGVTNEKLFF.